These 21 T cell receptor beta chains share one sample of origin, sequenced in a study of T cells in Graves' hyperthyroidism and ophthalmopathy. RNA transcripts were the template for amplifying TCR beta CDR3 regions. RT-PCR in the first round (using the HTBI primer set) targeted the TCR CDR3. TCRdb analysed the multiplex PCR reads with MiXCR anew, one entry per CDR3 protein. The table lists about 360,000 distinct CDR3 sequences, roughly 14% of them singletons. The sample consisted of blood. The receptors were sampled from a man aged 30-40 years with Graves' hyperthyroidism that later progressed to Graves' ophthalmopathy.

This clonotype was seen a handful of times. Written as DNA, the CDR3 is TGTGCCAGTGTGACAGGGAACAATGAGCAGTTCTTC. Its translation: CASVTGNNEQFF. The chain uses TRBV25-1 and TRBJ2-1; the match to TRBD1 covers 7 bases. Per the germline V gene, CDR1 is MGHDK and CDR2 is SYGVNS. CDR3 length: 12 amino acids. The J segment lost 5 bases and the V segment lost 9 bases, leaving 4 bases of the junction unmatched.

This clonotype has a count of ten or more. The genes are TRBV6-5 and TRBJ2-3, with 11 positions matching TRBD2. J was trimmed by 0 bases and V by 0 bases; bases with no gene match: 8. This CDR3 has 19 amino acids. Germline V gene lookup returns CDR1 MNHEY and CDR2 SVGAGI. CDR3 sequence: CASSYSGLAGGASTDTQYF. CDR3 sequence (DNA): TGTGCCAGCAGTTACTCTGGTCTAGCGGGGGGAGCAAGCACAGATACGCAGTATTTT.

This clonotype was seen repeatedly, ten times or more. The chain carries TRBV7-3 and TRBJ2-7; D call uncertain. V lost 5 bases to trimming and J lost 7 bases, with 12 bases between them. This CDR3 is built from 12 residues. Looked up from germline, CDR1 is SGHTA and CDR2 is FQGTGA. Here the CDR3 reads CASSAGQGEQYF. The CDR3, as DNA: TGTGCCAGCAGCGCCGGGCAAGGAGAGCAGTACTTC.

This clonotype has only a few counts. The chain has TRBV6-1 and TRBJ1-5; no clear D gene. V was pared by 5 bases and J by 6 bases, with 17 bases between. The CDR3 extends over 15 amino acids. From germline, CDR1 is MNHNS and CDR2 SASEGT. CDR3: CASSTLATIGQPQHF. Here the CDR3 DNA reads TGTGCCAGCAGTACCCTCGCAACAATAGGTCAGCCCCAGCATTTT.

The chain joins TRBV5-1 to TRBJ1-1; possible D gene TRBD1, 5 bases. Per the germline V gene, CDR1 is SGHRS and CDR2 is YFSETQ. Trimming left V 3 bases short and J 4 bases short, with 16 bases between. CDR3 length: 15 amino acids. The DNA of the CDR3 is TGCGCCAGCAGCTCCCCCGCGGGGCGGAGCACTGAAGCTTTCTTT. Translated: CASSSPAGRSTEAFF.

This chain links TRBV6-1 with TRBJ1-5; TRBD1 is a possible D gene (5 bases). CDR3 length equals 13 residues. The germline V and J ends were trimmed by 6 bases and 5 bases, with 11 bases remaining between them. CDR1 is MNHNS and CDR2 is SASEGT in the germline V gene. CDR3 loop: CASSGTIDQPQHF. The CDR3 DNA is TGTGCCAGCAGCGGGACCATTGATCAGCCCCAGCATTTT.

The chain links TRBV7-9 to TRBJ2-2, with 11 bases aligning to TRBD2. The trim removed 8 bases at V and 0 bases at J, leaving 5 bases unmatched. The V gene's germline CDR1 is SEHNR and CDR2 FQNEAQ (reference sequence). The CDR3 contains 16 residues. CDR3 region: CASGSSGGANTGELFF. The CDR3 DNA sequence: TGTGCCAGCGGCAGTAGCGGGGGGGCGAACACCGGGGAGCTGTTTTTT.

This clonotype has a count of ten or more. The chain uses TRBV2 and TRBJ2-2, with D possibly TRBD2 on 5 matching bases. The CDR3 runs to 14 residues. In germline, CDR1 is SNHLY, CDR2 FYNNEI. The V gene lost 4 bases and the J gene lost 5 bases, with 11 bases spanning the gap. The CDR3 DNA is TGTGCCAGCAGTGTGGGCAGGAGGACCGGGGAGCTGTTTTTT. Residues: CASSVGRRTGELFF.

With regard to this clonotype: It may be a read error: a sequence one base away is much more abundant. This chain uses TRBV5-6 with TRBJ1-3; the D is unclear. CDR1 is SGHDT and CDR2 is YYEEEE in the germline V gene. The length of the CDR3 is 14 residues. Here the CDR3 DNA reads TGTGCCAGCTGGTCCACGGCCTCTGAAAACACCATATATTTT. It specifies CASWSTASENTIYF.

This clonotype occurred many times. This chain connects TRBV6-1 to TRBJ1-6; the D gene is possibly TRBD1 (5 bases). Per the germline V gene, CDR1 is MNHNS and CDR2 is SASEGT. Trimming left V 7 bases short and J 4 bases short, with 11 bases between. The CDR3 contains 14 residues. The CDR3 here is CASNPGDYNSPLHF. The DNA for the CDR3 is TGTGCCAGCAATCCGGGGGATTATAATTCACCCCTCCACTTT.

In its sample, this clonotype was seen many times. The rearrangement joins TRBV12-3 or TRBV12-4 to TRBJ2-3, with 10 nucleotides matching TRBD2. The CDR3 runs to 15 residues. V was pared by 5 bases and J by 2 bases, with 4 bases of the junction left unmatched. CDR3 bases: TGTGCCAGCAGTCGGACTAGCGGATTCACAGATACGCAGTATTTT. Protein sequence: CASSRTSGFTDTQYF.

This clonotype has a count of ten or more. The chain couples TRBV5-8 to TRBJ1-4, with TRBD1 matching over 7 bases. CDR3 length equals 13 residues. CDR1 is SGHTS, CDR2 YDEGEE, per germline. V shed 4 bases and J 5 bases; nucleotides not matched to a gene: 2. The CDR3 DNA is TGTGCCAGCAGCCAACAGGGGAATGAAAAACTGTTTTTT. It specifies CASSQQGNEKLFF.

This clonotype was observed at least ten times. The chain uses TRBV6-5 and TRBJ1-1; D is undetermined. The germline V gene has CDR1 MNHEY and CDR2 SVGAGI. With 0 bases removed from V and 0 bases from J, the gap between germline ends came to 8 bases. The CDR3 is made up of 15 amino acids. The CDR3 bases are TGTGCCAGCAGTTACTCAGGAGAGATGAACACTGAAGCTTTCTTT. This codes for CASSYSGEMNTEAFF.

This clonotype was seen ten or more times. The V call is TRBV9, the J call TRBJ1-2; tentative D call: TRBD1 (5 bases). The length of the CDR3 is 16 residues. Germline values: CDR1 SGDLS, CDR2 YYNGEE. V lost 0 bases to trimming and J lost 0 bases, with 12 bases between them. CDR3 coding DNA: TGTGCCAGCAGCGTAGCTCCGACAGAGTCTAACTATGGCTACACCTTC. It codes for CASSVAPTESNYGYTF.

The gene calls are TRBV20-1 and TRBJ1-5, with unresolved D. The CDR3 consists of 16 residues. Germline lookup yields CDR1 DFQATT and CDR2 SNEGSKA (reference sequence). Trimming stripped 0 bases from V and 3 bases from J, with 15 bases between. The CDR3, as DNA: TGCAGTGCTAGAGACTTTACGGATCCCATCAATCAGCCCCAGCATTTT. It yields the protein CSARDFTDPINQPQHF.

This clonotype has just a few counts. The chain recombines TRBV7-9 with TRBJ2-1; a weak D match, TRBD1 (6 bases). The CDR3 has 13 amino acids. Germline V CDR1 and CDR2: SEHNR, FQNEAQ (reference sequence). Trimming removed 1 base at V and 10 bases at J, with 11 bases between. CDR3 DNA: TGTGCCAGCAGCTTAGAGGGGGTTCTAGAGCAGTTCTTC. Its protein is CASSLEGVLEQFF.

Turning to this clonotype: The missing conserved phenylalanine or tryptophan at the end of this CDR3 makes a read error likely. This chain joins TRBV13 and TRBJ2-1; 10 bases are a match to TRBD2. From germline, CDR1 is PRHDT and CDR2 FYEKMQ (reference sequence). Germline trimming cut 3 bases from V and 7 bases from J; bases unmatched to any gene: 9. The CDR3 runs to 16 residues. The DNA for the CDR3 is TGTGCCAGCAGCTTCGGACTAGCGGAGGTTATTAATGAGCAGTTCCTC. This codes for CASSFGLAEVINEQFL.

The genes are TRBV6-5 and TRBJ1-3, with 7 bases that match TRBD1. Per the germline V gene, CDR1 is MNHEY and CDR2 is SVGAGI. Trimming removed 0 bases from V and 0 bases from J; junction bases left unmatched: 5. The CDR3 runs 17 residues. CDR3 nucleotide sequence: TGTGCCAGCAGTTACTCCTTGACAGGGCACTCTGGAAACACCATATATTTT. It translates to CASSYSLTGHSGNTIYF.

The chain joins TRBV6-1 to TRBJ1-2, with D uncertain. V was shortened by 2 bases and J by 3 bases, with 4 bases between the two germline ends. From germline, CDR1 is MNHNS and CDR2 SASEGT. The CDR3 is 12 residues long. The CDR3 coding sequence is TGTGCCAGCAGTGAACAATACTATGGCTACACCTTC. Protein sequence: CASSEQYYGYTF.

Concerning this clonotype itself: Given a much more abundant clone one base away, this may be a read error. The chain carries TRBV20-1 and TRBJ2-3; 7 bases fit TRBD2. CDR3 length: 13 residues. In germline, CDR1 is DFQATT, CDR2 SNEGSKA (reference sequence). The chain's CDR3 is CSASVGRGDRQYF. The CDR3 nucleotides read TGCAGTGCTAGTGTAGGGAGGGGAGATAGGCAGTATTTT.

V usage is TRBV20-1 and J usage is TRBJ2-3; the D is unclear. V gave up 1 base and J gave up 0 bases, with 8 bases separating them. CDR1 is DFQATT and CDR2 is SNEGSKA in the germline V gene (reference sequence). The CDR3 consists of 14 residues. CDR3 bases: TGCAGTGCTAGAGCCCAGTCTAGCACAGATACGCAGTATTTT. Protein: CSARAQSSTDTQYF.